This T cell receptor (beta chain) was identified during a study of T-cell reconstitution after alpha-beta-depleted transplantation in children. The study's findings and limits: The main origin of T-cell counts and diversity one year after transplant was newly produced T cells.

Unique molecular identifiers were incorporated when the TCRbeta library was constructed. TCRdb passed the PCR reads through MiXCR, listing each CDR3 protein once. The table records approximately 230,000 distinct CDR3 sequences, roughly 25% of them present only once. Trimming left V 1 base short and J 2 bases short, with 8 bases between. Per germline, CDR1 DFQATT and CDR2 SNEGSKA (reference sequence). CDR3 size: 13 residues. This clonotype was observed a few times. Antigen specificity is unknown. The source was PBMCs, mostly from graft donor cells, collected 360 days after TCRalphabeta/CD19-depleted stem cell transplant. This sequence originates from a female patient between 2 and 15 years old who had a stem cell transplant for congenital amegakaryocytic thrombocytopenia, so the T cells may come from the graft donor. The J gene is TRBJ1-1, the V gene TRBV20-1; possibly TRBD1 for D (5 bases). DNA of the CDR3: TGCAGTGCTAGAGCAGGGAGTAACACTGAAGCTTTCTTT. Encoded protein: CSARAGSNTEAFF.